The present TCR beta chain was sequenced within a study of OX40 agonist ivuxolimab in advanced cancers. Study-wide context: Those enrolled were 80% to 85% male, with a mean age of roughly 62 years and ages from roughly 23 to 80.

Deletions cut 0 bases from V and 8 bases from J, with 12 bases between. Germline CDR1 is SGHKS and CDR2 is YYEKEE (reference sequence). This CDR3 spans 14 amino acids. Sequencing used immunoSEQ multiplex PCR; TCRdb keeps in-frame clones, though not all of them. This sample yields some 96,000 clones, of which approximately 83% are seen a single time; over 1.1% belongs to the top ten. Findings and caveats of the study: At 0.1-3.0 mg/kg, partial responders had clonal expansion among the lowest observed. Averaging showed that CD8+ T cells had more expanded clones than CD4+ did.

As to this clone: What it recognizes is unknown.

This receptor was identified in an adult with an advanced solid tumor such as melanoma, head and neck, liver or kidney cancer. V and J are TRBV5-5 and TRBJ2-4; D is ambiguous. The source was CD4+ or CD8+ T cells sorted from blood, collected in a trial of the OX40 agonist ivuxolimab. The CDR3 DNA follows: TGTGCCAGCAGCTTGGGTACCCCAACGGACATTCAGTACTTC. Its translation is CASSLGTPTDIQYF.